This T cell receptor (beta chain) was documented in a study of T cell responses to AZD1222 COVID-19 vaccine. This clone was seen a single time. Using immunoSEQ multiplex PCR, the repertoire was profiled, and TCRdb retains in-frame clones only, with some absent. The table includes about 150,000 clones, about nine tenths detected once. This CDR3 is 16 amino acids long. V was shortened by 1 base and J by 8 bases, with 15 bases between the two germline ends. Germline CDR1 reads SGHNT; CDR2 reads YENEEA. The source of this sequence is an adult who received the AZD1222 COVID-19 vaccine. Sequenced here: peripheral blood, sampled 28 days after the second AZD1222 dose. The chain uses TRBV11-3 and TRBJ1-6, with D unclear. For the CDR3, the DNA is TGTGCCAGCAGCTTAGGGACGGGTGGTCTGTATTCACCCCTCCACTTT. It encodes CASSLGTGGLYSPLHF.